These 7 T cell receptor beta chains were all obtained from the same sample, sequenced in a study of cytomegalovirus exposure and HLA in healthy donors. The PCR had 60 Vbeta and 13 Jbeta primers. Sequenced by immunoSEQ multiplex PCR; TCRdb stores in-frame clones only, minus some. Of roughly 200,000 clones listed, approximately 85% are singletons. What was sequenced was PBMCs. The source is a woman between 50 and 59 years old in good health and CMV-seronegative.

The rearrangement uses TRBV29-1 and TRBJ1-1; D possibly corresponds to TRBD1 (6 bases). The V end was cut by 6 bases, the J end by 1 base, with 21 bases between. The length of the CDR3 is 16 residues. Germline CDR1 and CDR2: SQVTM and ANQGSEA. DNA of the CDR3: TGCAGCGTCGGTAGGACAGACAGTCTTCCGAACACTGAAGCTTTCTTT. This translates into CSVGRTDSLPNTEAFF.

The chain employs TRBV19 and TRBJ2-2, with 12 bases lining up with TRBD2. The CDR3 sequence is 15 residues long. Germline V gene sequence: CDR1 LNHDA, CDR2 SQIVND (reference sequence). Trimming removed 5 bases from V and 9 bases from J; junction bases left unmatched: 7. The CDR3 DNA follows: TGTGCCAGTAGTTTCCCCGGACTAGCGGGGCGGGAGCTGTTTTTT. Residues: CASSFPGLAGRELFF.

There are a few counts of this clone. This chain joins TRBV18 and TRBJ2-2, with a tentative D call TRBD2 (5 bases). Germline CDR1 reads KGHSH; CDR2 reads LQKENI. This CDR3 has 14 amino acids. Trimming pared 2 bases from V and 5 bases from J, leaving 9 bases between. In nucleotides, the CDR3 is TGTGCCAGCTCACCAGTGGGAGAAACCGGGGAGCTGTTTTTT. Encoded protein: CASSPVGETGELFF.

The chain links TRBV28 to TRBJ2-6; D may be TRBD2 (5 bases). CDR3 length equals 14 residues. Between the trimmed V and J ends, which lost 10 bases and 2 bases, there was a span of 12 bases. Germline V gene data show CDR1 as MDHEN and CDR2 as SYDVKM. The CDR3 DNA reads as TGTGCCACCCAATCCGGGGCTGGGGCCAACGTCCTGACTTTC. Its translation: CATQSGAGANVLTF.

The chain has TRBV5-4 and TRBJ1-2; D might be TRBD1 (6 bases). V lost 2 bases and J 7 bases, leaving 21 bases between the germline ends. This CDR3 spans 16 amino acids. Germline V gives CDR1 SGHNT, CDR2 YYREEE (reference sequence). The CDR3 sequence is CASSLNLGTQISGYTF. The DNA for the CDR3 is TGTGCCAGCAGCTTAAATCTAGGGACACAGATTAGTGGCTACACCTTC.

As for this clone: A read error may account for a junction end that differs from germline. This chain uses TRBV7-9 with TRBJ2-7; D perhaps matches TRBD2 (6 bases). The CDR3 has 14 residues. Germline CDR1 reads SEHNR; CDR2 reads FQNEAQ (reference sequence). DNA for the CDR3: TGTTCCAGCAGCTTAGCGGCGGGCTCCTACGAGCAGTACTTC. Translated, it gives CSSSLAAGSYEQYF.

The chain is built from TRBV15 and TRBJ2-7; 7 positions match TRBD2. J lost 3 bases, V lost 4 bases, and 6 bases had no gene match. The germline CDR1 and CDR2 sequences are LNHNV and YYDKDF (reference sequence). The CDR3 has 14 residues. The CDR3 protein is CATSKASGRYEQYF. The CDR3 DNA follows: TGTGCCACCAGCAAGGCTAGCGGTCGCTACGAGCAGTACTTC. Drawing the rest from reference TRBV15 and TRBJ2-7, the complete variable domain is DAMVIQNPRYQVTQFGKPVTLSCSQTLNHNVMYWYQQKSSQAPKLLFHYYDKDFNNEADTPDNFQSRRPNTSFCFLDIRSPGLGDTAMYLCATSKASGRYEQYFGPGTRLTVT.